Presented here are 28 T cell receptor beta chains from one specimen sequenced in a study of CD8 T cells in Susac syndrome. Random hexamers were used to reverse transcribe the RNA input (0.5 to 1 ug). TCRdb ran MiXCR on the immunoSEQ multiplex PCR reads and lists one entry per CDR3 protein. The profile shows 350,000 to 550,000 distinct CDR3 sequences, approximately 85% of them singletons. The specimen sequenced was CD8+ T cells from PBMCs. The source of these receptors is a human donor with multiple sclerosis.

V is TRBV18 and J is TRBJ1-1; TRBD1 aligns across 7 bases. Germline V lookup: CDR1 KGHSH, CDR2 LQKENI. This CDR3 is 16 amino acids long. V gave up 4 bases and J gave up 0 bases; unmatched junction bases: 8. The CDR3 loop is CASSLTGTAMNTEAFF. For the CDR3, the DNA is TGTGCCAGCTCACTCACCGGGACAGCCATGAACACTGAAGCTTTCTTT.

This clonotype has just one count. DNA of the CDR3: TGTGCCAGCAGACCGGGGAACAGAGACGAGCAGTACTTC. It encodes CASRPGNRDEQYF. The rearrangement uses TRBV12-3 or TRBV12-4 and TRBJ2-7; weak D call: TRBD2 (5 bases). The CDR3 spans 13 residues. V was pared by 6 bases and J by 5 bases, with 14 bases between.

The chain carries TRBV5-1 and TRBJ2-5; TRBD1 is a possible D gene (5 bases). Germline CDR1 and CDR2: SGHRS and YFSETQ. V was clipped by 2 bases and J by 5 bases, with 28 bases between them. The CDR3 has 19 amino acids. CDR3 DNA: TGCGCCAGCAGCTTCATACCTAAAATGGACACAAAAAGGACCGAGACCCAGTACTTC. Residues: CASSFIPKMDTKRTETQYF.

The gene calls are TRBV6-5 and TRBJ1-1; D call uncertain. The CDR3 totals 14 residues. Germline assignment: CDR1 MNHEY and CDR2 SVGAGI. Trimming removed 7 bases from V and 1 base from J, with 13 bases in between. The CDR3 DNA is TGTGCCAGCAATCCGAGAGATACGAACACTGAAGCTTTCTTT. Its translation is CASNPRDTNTEAFF.

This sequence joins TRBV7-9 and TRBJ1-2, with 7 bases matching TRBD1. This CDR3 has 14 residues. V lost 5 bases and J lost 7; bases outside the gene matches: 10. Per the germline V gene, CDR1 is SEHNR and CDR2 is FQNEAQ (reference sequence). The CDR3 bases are TGTGCCAGCAGCCCCTCGGAGGGGGCGGGTGGCTACACCTTC. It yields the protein CASSPSEGAGGYTF.

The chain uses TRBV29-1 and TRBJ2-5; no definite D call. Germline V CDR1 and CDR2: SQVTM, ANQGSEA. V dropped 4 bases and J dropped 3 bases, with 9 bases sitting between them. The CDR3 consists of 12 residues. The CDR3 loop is CSVVELEETQYF. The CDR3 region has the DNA TGCAGCGTTGTGGAGTTAGAAGAGACCCAGTACTTC.

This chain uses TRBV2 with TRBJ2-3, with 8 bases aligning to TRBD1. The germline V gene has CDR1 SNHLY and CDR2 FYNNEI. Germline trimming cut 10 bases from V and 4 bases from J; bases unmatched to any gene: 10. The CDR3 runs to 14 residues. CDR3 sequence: CAIQDRVFPDTQYF. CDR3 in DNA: TGTGCCATCCAGGACAGGGTTTTCCCAGATACGCAGTATTTT. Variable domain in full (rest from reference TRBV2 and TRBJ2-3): EPEVTQTPSHQVTQMGQEVILRCVPISNHLYFYWYRQILGQKVEFLVSFYNNEISEKSEIFDDQFSVERPDGSNFTLKIRSTKLEDSAMYFCAIQDRVFPDTQYFGPGTRLTVL.

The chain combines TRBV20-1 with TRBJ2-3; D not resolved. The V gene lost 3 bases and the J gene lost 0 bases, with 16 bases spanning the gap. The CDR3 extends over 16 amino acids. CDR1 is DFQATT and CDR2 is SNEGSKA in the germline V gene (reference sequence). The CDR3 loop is CSARLIPRTSTDTQYF. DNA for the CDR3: TGCAGTGCTAGGCTCATCCCTCGAACTAGCACAGATACGCAGTATTTT.

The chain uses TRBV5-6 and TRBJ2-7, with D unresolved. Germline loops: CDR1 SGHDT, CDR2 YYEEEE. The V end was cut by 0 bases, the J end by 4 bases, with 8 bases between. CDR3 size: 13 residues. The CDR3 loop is CASSLVQSYEQYF. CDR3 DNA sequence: TGTGCCAGCAGCTTGGTCCAGTCTTACGAGCAGTACTTC.

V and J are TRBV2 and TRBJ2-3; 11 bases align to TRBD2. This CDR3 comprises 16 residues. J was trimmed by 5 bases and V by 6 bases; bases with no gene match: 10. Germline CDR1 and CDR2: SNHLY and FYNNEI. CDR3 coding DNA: TGTGCCAGCAGCCCACCCCCTAGCGGGGGGCTAGATACGCAGTATTTT. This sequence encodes CASSPPPSGGLDTQYF.

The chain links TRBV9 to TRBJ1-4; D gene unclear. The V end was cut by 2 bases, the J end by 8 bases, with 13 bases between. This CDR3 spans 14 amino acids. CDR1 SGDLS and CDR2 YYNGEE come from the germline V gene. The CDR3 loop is CASSVKRTAEKLFF. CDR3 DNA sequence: TGTGCCAGCAGCGTGAAACGGACGGCCGAAAAACTGTTTTTT.

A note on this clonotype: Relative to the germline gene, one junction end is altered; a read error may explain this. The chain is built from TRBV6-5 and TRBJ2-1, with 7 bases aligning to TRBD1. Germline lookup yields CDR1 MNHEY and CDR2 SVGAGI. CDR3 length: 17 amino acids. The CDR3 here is CASSYSSNTGAHNEQLF. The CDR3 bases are TGTGCCAGCAGTTACTCATCCAACACAGGGGCGCACAATGAGCAGCTCTTC.

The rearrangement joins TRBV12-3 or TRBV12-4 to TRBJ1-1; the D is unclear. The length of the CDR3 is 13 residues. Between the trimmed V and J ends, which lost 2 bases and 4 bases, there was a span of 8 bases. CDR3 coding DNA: TGTGCCAGCAGTTTATCGGCTTTCACTGAAGCTTTCTTT. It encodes CASSLSAFTEAFF.

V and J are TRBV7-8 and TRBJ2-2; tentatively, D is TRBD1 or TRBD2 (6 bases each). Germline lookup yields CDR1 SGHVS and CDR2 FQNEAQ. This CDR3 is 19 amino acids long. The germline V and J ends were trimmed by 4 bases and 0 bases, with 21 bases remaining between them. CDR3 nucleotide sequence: TGTGCCAGCAGCTCCGGGGGCCTCACATATAGTGCGAACACCGGGGAGCTGTTTTTT. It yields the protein CASSSGGLTYSANTGELFF.

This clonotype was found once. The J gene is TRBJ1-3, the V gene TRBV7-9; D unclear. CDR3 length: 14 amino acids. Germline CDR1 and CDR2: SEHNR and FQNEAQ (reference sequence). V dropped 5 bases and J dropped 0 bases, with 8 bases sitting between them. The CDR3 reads CASSRGDSGNTIYF. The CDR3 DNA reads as TGTGCCAGCAGCCGTGGGGACTCTGGAAACACCATATATTTT.

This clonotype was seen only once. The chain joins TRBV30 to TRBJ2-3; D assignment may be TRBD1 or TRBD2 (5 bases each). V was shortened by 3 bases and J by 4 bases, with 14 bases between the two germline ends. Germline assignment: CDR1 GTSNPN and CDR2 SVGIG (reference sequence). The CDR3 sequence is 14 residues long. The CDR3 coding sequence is TGTGCCTGGAGCCCCGGCCGGGGCCCAGATACGCAGTATTTT. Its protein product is CAWSPGRGPDTQYF.

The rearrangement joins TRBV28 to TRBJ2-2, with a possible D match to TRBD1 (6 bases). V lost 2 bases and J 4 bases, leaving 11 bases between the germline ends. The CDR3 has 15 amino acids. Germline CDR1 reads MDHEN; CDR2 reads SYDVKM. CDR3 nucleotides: TGTGCCAGCAGTTTAAGGGGCAGGGGCACCGGGGAGCTGTTTTTT. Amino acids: CASSLRGRGTGELFF. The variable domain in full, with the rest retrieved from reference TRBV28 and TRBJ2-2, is DVKVTQSSRYLVKRTGEKVFLECVQDMDHENMFWYRQDPGLGLRLIYFSYDVKMKEKGDIPEGYSVSREKKERFSLILESASTNQTSMYLCASSLRGRGTGELFFGEGSRLTVL.

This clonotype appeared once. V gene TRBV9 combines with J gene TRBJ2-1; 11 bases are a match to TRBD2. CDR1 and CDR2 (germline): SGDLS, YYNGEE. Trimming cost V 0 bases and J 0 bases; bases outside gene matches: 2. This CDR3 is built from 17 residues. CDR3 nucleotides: TGTGCCAGCAGCGTAGACGGACTAGCGGGCTCCTACAATGAGCAGTTCTTC. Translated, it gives CASSVDGLAGSYNEQFF. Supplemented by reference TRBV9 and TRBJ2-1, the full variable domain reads DSGVTQTPKHLITATGQRVTLRCSPRSGDLSVYWYQQSLDQGLQFLIQYYNGEERAKGNILERFSAQQFPDLHSELNLSSLELGDSALYFCASSVDGLAGSYNEQFFGPGTRLTVL.

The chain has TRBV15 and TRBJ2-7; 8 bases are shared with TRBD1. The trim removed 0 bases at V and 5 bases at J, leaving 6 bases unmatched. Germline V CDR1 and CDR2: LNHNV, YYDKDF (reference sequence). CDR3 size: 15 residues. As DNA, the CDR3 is TGTGCCACCAGCAGAGATTTACAGGGGGGTAACGAGCAGTACTTC. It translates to CATSRDLQGGNEQYF.

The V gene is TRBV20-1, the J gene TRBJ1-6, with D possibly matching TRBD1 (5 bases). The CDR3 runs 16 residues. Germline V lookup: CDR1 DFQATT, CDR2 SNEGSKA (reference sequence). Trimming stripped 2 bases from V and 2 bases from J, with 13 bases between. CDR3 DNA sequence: TGCAGTGCTAGACGCGAGGGACCCGCCTATAATTCACCCCTCCACTTT. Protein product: CSARREGPAYNSPLHF.

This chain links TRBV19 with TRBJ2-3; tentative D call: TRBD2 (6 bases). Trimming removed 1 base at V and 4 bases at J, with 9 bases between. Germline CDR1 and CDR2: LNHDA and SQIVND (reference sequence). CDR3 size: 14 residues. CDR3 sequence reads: CASSIGPGADTQYF. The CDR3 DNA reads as TGTGCCAGTAGTATAGGTCCGGGAGCAGATACGCAGTATTTT.

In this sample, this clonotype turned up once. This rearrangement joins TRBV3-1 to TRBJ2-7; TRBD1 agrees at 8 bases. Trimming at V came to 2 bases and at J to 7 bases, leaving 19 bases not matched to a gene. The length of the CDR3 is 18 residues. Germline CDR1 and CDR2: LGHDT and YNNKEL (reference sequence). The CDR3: CASSQSPDFPRGPSEQYF. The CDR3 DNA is TGTGCCAGCAGCCAATCGCCGGACTTCCCCAGGGGGCCGTCAGAGCAGTACTTC.

CDR3 loop: CASSLGQGADIQYF. The CDR3 DNA is TGTGCCAGCAGCTTGGGGCAGGGGGCGGACATTCAGTACTTC. The chain uses TRBV5-4 and TRBJ2-4; 8 bases line up with TRBD1. The CDR3 is 14 residues long. V lost 0 bases and J lost 8; bases outside the gene matches: 4. CDR1 and CDR2 (germline): SGHNT, YYREEE (reference sequence). Full variable domain (rest looked up from reference TRBV5-4 and TRBJ2-4): ETGVTQSPTHLIKTRGQQVTLRCSSQSGHNTVSWYQQALGQGPQFIFQYYREEENGRGNFPPRFSGLQFPNYSSELNVNALELDDSALYLCASSLGQGADIQYFGAGTRLSVL.

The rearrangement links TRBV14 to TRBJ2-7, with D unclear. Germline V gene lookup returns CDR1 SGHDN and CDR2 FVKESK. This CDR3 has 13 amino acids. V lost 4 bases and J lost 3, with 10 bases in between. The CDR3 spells CASSPMDRYEQYF. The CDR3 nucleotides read TGTGCCAGCAGCCCCATGGACCGCTACGAGCAGTACTTC.

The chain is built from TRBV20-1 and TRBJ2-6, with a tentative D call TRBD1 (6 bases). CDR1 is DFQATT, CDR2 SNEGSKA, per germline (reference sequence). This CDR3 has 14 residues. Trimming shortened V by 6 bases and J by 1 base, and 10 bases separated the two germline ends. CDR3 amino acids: CSAIDRSGANVLTF. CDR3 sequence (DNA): TGCAGTGCCATTGACAGGTCTGGGGCCAACGTCCTGACTTTC.

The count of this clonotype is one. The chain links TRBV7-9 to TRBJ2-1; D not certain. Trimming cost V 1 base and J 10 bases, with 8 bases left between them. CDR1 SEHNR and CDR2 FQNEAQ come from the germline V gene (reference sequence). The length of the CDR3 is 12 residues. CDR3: CASSLVRAEQFF. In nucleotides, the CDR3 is TGTGCCAGCAGCTTAGTTCGGGCCGAGCAGTTCTTC.

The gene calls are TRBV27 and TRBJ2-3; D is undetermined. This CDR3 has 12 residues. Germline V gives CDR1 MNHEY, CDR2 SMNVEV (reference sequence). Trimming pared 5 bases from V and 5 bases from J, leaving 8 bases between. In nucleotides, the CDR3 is TGTGCCAGCAGTCATATAAGAGATACGCAGTATTTT. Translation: CASSHIRDTQYF.

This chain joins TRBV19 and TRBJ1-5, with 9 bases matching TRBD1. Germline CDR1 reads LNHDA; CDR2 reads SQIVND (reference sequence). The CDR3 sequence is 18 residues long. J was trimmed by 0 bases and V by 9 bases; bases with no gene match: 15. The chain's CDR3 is CASAPHRGRGYSNQPQHF. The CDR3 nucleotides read TGTGCCAGCGCCCCTCACAGGGGGCGCGGGTATAGCAATCAGCCCCAGCATTTT.